The rows below give T cell receptor beta chains drawn from one sample of a study of shared clonotypes between healthy human individuals. Repertoires were generated with immunoSEQ multiplex PCR, while TCRdb's copy carries only in-frame clones and drops some. Among 2,100,000 or so clones, 90% to 97% were seen once, and the ten largest hold 0.1% to 0.15%. Sequences were obtained from naive CD4+ T cells sorted from blood. Every receptor here comes from a man aged 18 to 29 in good health. Each CDR3 is given with its conserved first and last residue. A D gene is named only where the DNA matches it firmly. Clone size is not always given. Where it is, it says once, few, many or a class for expanded clones.

CASSYSNRGVGNTIYF TGTGCCAGCAGTTACTCCAACAGGGGTGTTGGAAACACCATATATTTT TRBD1 TRBJ1-3 - TRBV6-5
CASGFEGVRNTEAFF TGTGCTAGTGGTTTTGAGGGGGTCCGGAACACTGAAGCTTTCTTT - TRBJ1-1 - TRBV12-5
CASSPQGLAGPDTQYF TGTGCCAGCTCACCACAAGGACTAGCGGGGCCAGATACGCAGTATTTT TRBD2 TRBJ2-3 once TRBV18
CASSVKGGGQTYGYTF TGTGCCAGCAGCGTTAAGGGTGGGGGACAGACCTATGGCTACACCTTC TRBD1 TRBJ1-2 - TRBV9
CASSPSLGGPYELYF TGCGCCAGCAGCCCCTCCTTAGGAGGACCATACGAGCTGTACTTC - TRBJ2-7 - TRBV5-1
CASSLDRDSGNTIYF TGTGCCAGCAGCTTAGACCGGGACTCTGGAAACACCATATATTTT - TRBJ1-3 - TRBV7-6
CASSSKAPLYEQYF TGTGCCAGCAGCTCCAAGGCACCCCTCTACGAGCAGTACTTC - TRBJ2-7 - TRBV7-9
CASSITYSPLHF TGTGCCAGCAGCATAACTTATTCACCCCTCCACTTT - TRBJ1-6 - TRBV28
CASSPGGAGANVLTF TGTGCCAGCAGTCCGGGGGGAGCTGGGGCCAACGTCCTGACTTTC TRBD2 TRBJ2-6 - TRBV7-2
CASSIVSGLSPLHF TGTGCCAGTAGTATAGTATCGGGGTTATCACCCCTCCACTTT - TRBJ1-6 - TRBV19
CASSLDRAGNYGYTF TGCGCCAGCAGCTTGGATAGGGCAGGGAACTATGGCTACACCTTC - TRBJ1-2 once TRBV5-1
CASTLPGGAQTQYF TGTGCCAGTACTCTTCCGGGGGGGGCGCAGACCCAGTACTTC TRBD2 TRBJ2-5 - TRBV28
CASRETGAPQETQYF TGTGCCAGCAGAGAGACAGGGGCCCCCCAAGAGACCCAGTACTTC TRBD1 TRBJ2-5 - TRBV2
CASRGRGLLLGDTEAFF TGCGCCAGCAGGGGTCGCGGGCTCCTCCTTGGGGACACTGAAGCTTTCTTT - TRBJ1-1 - TRBV10-2
CAISHRGSDEQFF TGTGCCATCAGCCACAGGGGAAGCGATGAGCAGTTCTTC TRBD1 TRBJ2-1 - TRBV10-3
CASSYSGSGEKLFF TGTGCCAGCAGCTATTCGGGGTCGGGTGAAAAACTGTTTTTT - TRBJ1-4 - TRBV7-9
CSAAAGRTEAFF TGCAGCGCCGCGGCAGGCCGTACTGAAGCTTTCTTT - TRBJ1-1 - TRBV29-1
CASSQEPPANTGELFF TGCGCCAGCAGCCAAGAGCCGCCTGCGAACACCGGGGAGCTGTTTTTT - TRBJ2-2 - TRBV4-1
CASSFTELSGSSSYEQYF TGCGCCAGCAGCTTTACCGAACTTTCAGGATCAAGCTCCTACGAGCAGTACTTC - TRBJ2-7 few TRBV5-1
CASSTGQGKVTQYF TGCGCCAGCAGCACGGGACAGGGAAAGGTGACCCAGTACTTC TRBD1 TRBJ2-5 - TRBV5-1
CASSPPGVQETQYF TGTGCCAGCAGCCCCCCGGGGGTTCAAGAGACCCAGTACTTC - TRBJ2-5 - TRBV11-1
CASSWSSGRAIDEQFF TGCGCCAGCAGCTGGAGTAGCGGGAGGGCTATCGATGAGCAGTTCTTC TRBD2 TRBJ2-1 - TRBV5-1
CASAWTGGDTGELFF TGTGCCAGCGCATGGACAGGGGGCGACACCGGGGAGCTGTTTTTT TRBD1 TRBJ2-2 - TRBV5-4
CASSFDRGRSTDTQYF TGCGCCAGCAGCTTTGACAGGGGAAGGAGCACAGATACGCAGTATTTT TRBD1 TRBJ2-3 - TRBV5-1
CASSPGSGPVTDTQYF TGTGCCAGCAGCCCTGGGTCCGGTCCCGTCACAGATACGCAGTATTTT - TRBJ2-3 - TRBV5-4
CAISLTTSRSYGYTF TGTGCCATCAGCTTAACAACGAGTAGGAGCTATGGCTACACCTTC - TRBJ1-2 - TRBV10-3
CASSWMRDYTF TGTGCCAGCAGCTGGATGAGGGACTACACCTTC - TRBJ1-2 - TRBV5-4
CASRPPGNAEAFF TGTGCCAGCAGACCCCCAGGAAATGCTGAAGCTTTCTTT - TRBJ1-1 - TRBV28
CASSLSGGTDTQYF TGTGCCAGCAGCCTTAGCGGGGGAACAGATACGCAGTATTTT TRBD2 TRBJ2-3 - TRBV7-9
CASSEFWDETQYF TGCGCCAGCAGTGAGTTCTGGGATGAGACCCAGTACTTC - TRBJ2-5 - TRBV10-1
CASSQGTSGGPYEQYF TGTGCCAGCAGCCAAGGGACTAGCGGGGGCCCCTACGAGCAGTACTTC TRBD2 TRBJ2-7 once TRBV4-2
CASSQEGSTSPQPNYGYTF TGCGCCAGCAGCCAAGAAGGGTCCACCTCACCCCAACCTAACTATGGCTACACCTTC - TRBJ1-2 - TRBV4-1
CASSRPPHDYNEQFF TGCGCCAGCAGCCGCCCTCCCCACGACTACAATGAGCAGTTCTTC - TRBJ2-1 - TRBV4-1
CASSVGLGGQGYVNTEAFF TGTGCCAGCAGCGTAGGCCTTGGGGGACAGGGGTACGTGAACACTGAAGCTTTCTTT TRBD1 TRBJ1-1 - TRBV9
CATRSLDSSLYEQYF TGTGCCACCAGAAGCCTGGACAGCAGCCTATACGAGCAGTACTTC - TRBJ2-7 once TRBV15
CASSFNGGTDTQYF TGTGCCAGCAGTTTCAACGGGGGCACAGATACGCAGTATTTT - TRBJ2-3 few TRBV28
CASSLPRSAPSYEQYF TGTGCCAGCAGTTTACCCAGGTCAGCCCCTTCCTACGAGCAGTACTTC - TRBJ2-7 - TRBV27
CASSLDSIYTGELFF TGTGCCAGCAGTTTAGACAGTATATACACCGGGGAGCTGTTTTTT - TRBJ2-2 once TRBV28
CSVENRGRKDEQFF TGCAGCGTTGAAAACAGGGGGCGAAAAGATGAGCAGTTCTTC TRBD1 TRBJ2-1 - TRBV29-1
CASSAGTGRGYTF TGTGCCAGCAGCGCAGGGACAGGGCGAGGCTACACCTTC TRBD1 TRBJ1-2 once TRBV5-4
CASSTTGGFNNEQFF TGTGCCAGCAGCACGACAGGGGGGTTTAACAATGAGCAGTTCTTC TRBD1 TRBJ2-1 once TRBV9
CASSKDRSNTEAFF TGTGCCAGCAGCAAGGACAGGTCGAACACTGAAGCTTTCTTT - TRBJ1-1 - TRBV21-1
CASSDSLGGGRSTDTQYF TGTGCCAGCAGCGATTCTCTGGGGGGCGGGAGATCAACAGATACGCAGTATTTT - TRBJ2-3 - TRBV9
CASSETQGAGQPQHF TGTGCCAGCAGTGAAACCCAGGGGGCCGGGCAGCCCCAGCATTTT TRBD1 TRBJ1-5 - TRBV25-1
CATSRDPAGTYNEQFF TGTGCCACCAGCAGAGATCCAGCGGGGACCTACAATGAGCAGTTCTTC TRBD2 TRBJ2-1 - TRBV15
CASSLDRVFLETQYF TGTGCCAGCAGCTTAGACAGGGTTTTTTTGGAGACCCAGTACTTC - TRBJ2-5 - TRBV7-9
CASSGLGRGQRGYTF TGTGCCAGCAGTGGTTTGGGCAGGGGGCAGAGGGGCTACACCTTC TRBD1 TRBJ1-2 - TRBV2
CASSPARGYTF TGTGCCAGCAGTCCAGCTAGGGGCTACACCTTC - TRBJ1-2 - TRBV6-6
CASGEVGGPTDTQYF TGTGCCAGCGGAGAGGTAGGGGGGCCCACAGATACGCAGTATTTT - TRBJ2-3 - TRBV5-4
CASSQASLAGVSNEQFF TGCGCCAGCAGCCAAGCTTCACTAGCGGGAGTCTCCAATGAGCAGTTCTTC TRBD2 TRBJ2-1 - TRBV4-1
CASSQGQGGYGYTF TGCGCCAGCAGCCAGGGACAGGGTGGCTATGGCTACACCTTC TRBD1 TRBJ1-2 - TRBV4-3
CASGRPGTSGDTQYF TGTGCCAGCGGAAGGCCCGGGACATCGGGGGATACGCAGTATTTT - TRBJ2-3 once TRBV2